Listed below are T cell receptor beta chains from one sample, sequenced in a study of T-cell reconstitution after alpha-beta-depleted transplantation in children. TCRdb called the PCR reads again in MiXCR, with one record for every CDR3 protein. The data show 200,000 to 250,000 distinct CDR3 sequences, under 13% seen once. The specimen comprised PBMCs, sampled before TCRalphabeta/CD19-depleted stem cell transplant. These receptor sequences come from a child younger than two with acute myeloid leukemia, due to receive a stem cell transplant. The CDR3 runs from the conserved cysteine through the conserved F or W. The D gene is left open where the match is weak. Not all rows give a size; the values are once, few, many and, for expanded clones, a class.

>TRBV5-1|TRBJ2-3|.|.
TGCGCCAGCAGCTTGGCGGAGGGTACTGGGTCAGATACGCAGTATTTT
CASSLAEGTGSDTQYF
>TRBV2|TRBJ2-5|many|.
TGTGCCAGCAGTGTGTTCGGGCCCCGAGAGACCCAGTACTTC
CASSVFGPRETQYF
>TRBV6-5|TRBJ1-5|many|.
TGTGCCAGCAGTTCACATCTGGGGAGAAATCAGCCCCAGCATTTT
CASSSHLGRNQPQHF
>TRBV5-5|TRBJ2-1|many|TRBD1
TGTGCCAGCAGAACCGGGACAGGGGGCTTCTACAATGAGCAGTTCTTC
CASRTGTGGFYNEQFF
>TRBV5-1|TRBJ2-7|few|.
TGCGTCAGCAGCTTAGACGGTTACGAGCAGTACTTC
CVSSLDGYEQYF
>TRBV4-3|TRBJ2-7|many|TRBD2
TGCGCCAGCAGCCAAGGCATTAGCGGGATGTACGAGCAGTACTTC
CASSQGISGMYEQYF
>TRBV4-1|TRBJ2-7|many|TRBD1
TGCGCCAGCAGCCAAGCCCAGGACAGGGACGAGCAGTACTTC
CASSQAQDRDEQYF
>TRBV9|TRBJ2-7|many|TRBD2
TGTGCCAGCAGTCGTACAGCGGGGTTTTCCTACGAGCAGTACTTC
CASSRTAGFSYEQYF
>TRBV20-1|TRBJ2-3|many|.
TGCAGTGCTAGAGGATCGGACGGAACAGGAGCTAGCACAGATACGCAGTATTTT
CSARGSDGTGASTDTQYF
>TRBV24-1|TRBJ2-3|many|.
TGTGCCACCAGTGTGCCCAGCGGGCCTTATACAGATACGCAGTATTTT
CATSVPSGPYTDTQYF
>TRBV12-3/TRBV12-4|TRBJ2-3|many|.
TGTGCCAGCAGTTTACTGGGGGGGCGGAGGAGCACAGATACGCAGTATTTT
CASSLLGGRRSTDTQYF
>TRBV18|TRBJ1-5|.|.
TGTGCCAGCTCACCGGCGGGGACATATCAGCCCCAGCATTTT
CASSPAGTYQPQHF
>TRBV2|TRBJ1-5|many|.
TGTGCCAAAGGACAGTACGACAATCAGCCCCAGCATTTT
CAKGQYDNQPQHF
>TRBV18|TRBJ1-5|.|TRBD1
TGTGCCAGCTCACAAACCGGACAGGGTGGCCAGCCCCAGCATTTT
CASSQTGQGGQPQHF
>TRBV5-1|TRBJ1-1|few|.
TGCGCCAGCAGCGTAGGGACAACCAACACTGAAGCTTTCTTT
CASSVGTTNTEAFF
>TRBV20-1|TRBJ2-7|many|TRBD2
TGCAGTGCCCCTCAGGGTAGCGGGGCCTACGAGCAGTACTTC
CSAPQGSGAYEQYF
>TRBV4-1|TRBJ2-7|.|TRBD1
TGCGCCAGCAGCCCATCCGGGACAGGGTACCACGAGCAGTACTTC
CASSPSGTGYHEQYF
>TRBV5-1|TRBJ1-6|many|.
TGCGCCAGCACCTTGGGGACGGTTTGGTCCTATAATTCACCCCTCCACTTT
CASTLGTVWSYNSPLHF
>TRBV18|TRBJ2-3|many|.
TGTGCCAGCTCATCCAACTACCCGCGGTATAGCACAGATACGCAGTATTTT
CASSSNYPRYSTDTQYF
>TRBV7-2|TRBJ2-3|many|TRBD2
TGTGCCAGCAGCTTAGCTAGCGGGAGGGCCACAGATACGCAGTATTTT
CASSLASGRATDTQYF
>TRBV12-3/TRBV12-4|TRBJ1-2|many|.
TGTGCCAGCAGCACTCTTTATGGCTACACCTTC
CASSTLYGYTF
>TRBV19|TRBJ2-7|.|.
TGTGCCAGTGCTAGAAGGGAAAATGGCGAGCAGTACTTC
CASARRENGEQYF
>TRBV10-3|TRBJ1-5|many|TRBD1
TGTGCCATCAGTGACGGGACAGGGTTGGGGCAGCCCCAGCATTTT
CAISDGTGLGQPQHF
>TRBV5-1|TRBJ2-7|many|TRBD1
TGCGCCAGCAGCTTGGCCTGGACAGGGATGGACGAGCAGTACTTC
CASSLAWTGMDEQYF
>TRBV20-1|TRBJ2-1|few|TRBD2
TGCAGTGCTAGCAGCTGGGGGGGTAACAATGAGCAGTTCTTC
CSASSWGGNNEQFF
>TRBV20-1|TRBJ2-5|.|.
TGCAGTGCTCCCTTGGTACAAGAGACCCAGTACTTC
CSAPLVQETQYF
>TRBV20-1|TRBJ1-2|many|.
TGCAGTGCAGAGGCCCATGCGAGACCCTCTAACTATGGCTACACCTTC
CSAEAHARPSNYGYTF
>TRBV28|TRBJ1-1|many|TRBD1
TGTGCCAGCAGTTTACCCCCGGGACAGGGACCTGAAGCTTTCTTT
CASSLPPGQGPEAFF
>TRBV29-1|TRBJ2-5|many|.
TGCAGCGTTGAAACCCGACAGACGCGCTGGGTTGGGAAGACCCAGTACTTC
CSVETRQTRWVGKTQYF
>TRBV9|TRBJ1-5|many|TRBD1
TGTGCCAGCAGCGAGCTCCCAGGGACAGGGCAGCCCCAGCATTTT
CASSELPGTGQPQHF
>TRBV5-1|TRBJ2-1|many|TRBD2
TGCGCCAGCAGCTTGGCCGGGGGGGCAGGTAATGAGCAGTTCTTC
CASSLAGGAGNEQFF
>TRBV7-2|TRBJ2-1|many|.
TGTGCCAGCAGCCTCCGGGTCACCTACAATGAGCAGTTCTTC
CASSLRVTYNEQFF
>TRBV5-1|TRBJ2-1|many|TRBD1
TGCGCCAGCAGTAAGGCCGGGACAGCCAGCTACAATGAGCAGTTCTTC
CASSKAGTASYNEQFF
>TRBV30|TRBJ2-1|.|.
TGTGCTCGGACAGGAGGGGCGGCGGGGCAGTTCTTC
CARTGGAAGQFF
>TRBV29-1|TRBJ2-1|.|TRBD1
TGCAGCGTTACTGGGCGGGACAGGGGGTACAATGAGCAGTTCTTC
CSVTGRDRGYNEQFF
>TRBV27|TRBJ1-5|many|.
TGTGCCAGCGGTGGACAGCCCCAGCATTTT
CASGGQPQHF
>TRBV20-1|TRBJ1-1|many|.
TGCAGTGCTAGAGCTGACATGGGTCTTGAAGCTTTCTTT
CSARADMGLEAFF
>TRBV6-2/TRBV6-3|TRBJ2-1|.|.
TGTGCCGGCAGGATGACGGCCTACAATGAGCAGTTCTTC
CAGRMTAYNEQFF
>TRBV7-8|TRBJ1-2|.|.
TGTGCCAGCAGCGAAGATCCCAACTATGGCTACACCTTC
CASSEDPNYGYTF
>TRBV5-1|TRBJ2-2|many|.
TGCGCCAGCAGCTTTCAAGGGGCCGGGGAGCTGTTTTTT
CASSFQGAGELFF
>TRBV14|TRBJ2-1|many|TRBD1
TGTGCCAGCAGCCTCCAGACAGGGGCCCTTTTCTTC
CASSLQTGALFF
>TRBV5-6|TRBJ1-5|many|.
TGTGCCAGCAGCAACAGCGGGCCCCTGGATCAGCCCCAGCATTTT
CASSNSGPLDQPQHF
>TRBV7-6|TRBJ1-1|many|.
TGTGCCAGCAGCTTAGCCATCCAGGGGAACACTGAAGCTTTCTTT
CASSLAIQGNTEAFF
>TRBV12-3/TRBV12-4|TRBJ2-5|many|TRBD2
TGTGCCAGCAGTTTAGTCCTAGCGGAAGAGACCCAGTACTTC
CASSLVLAEETQYF
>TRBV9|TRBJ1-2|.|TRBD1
TGTGCCAGTACGCAGGGGGCTAACTATGGCTACACCTTC
CASTQGANYGYTF